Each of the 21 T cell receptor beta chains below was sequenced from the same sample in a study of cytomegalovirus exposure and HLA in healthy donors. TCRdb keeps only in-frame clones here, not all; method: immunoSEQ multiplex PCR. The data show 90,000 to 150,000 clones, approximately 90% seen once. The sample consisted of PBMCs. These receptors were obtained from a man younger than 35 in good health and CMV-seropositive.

CDR3 residues: CASSLGSSGANVLTF. Written as DNA, the CDR3 is TGTGCCAGCAGCTTAGGGAGCTCTGGGGCCAACGTCCTGACTTTC. J is TRBJ2-6 and V is TRBV11-2; D call uncertain. This CDR3 comprises 15 residues. V lost 1 base and J lost 0, with 4 bases in between. Germline V gives CDR1 SGHAT, CDR2 FQNNGV.

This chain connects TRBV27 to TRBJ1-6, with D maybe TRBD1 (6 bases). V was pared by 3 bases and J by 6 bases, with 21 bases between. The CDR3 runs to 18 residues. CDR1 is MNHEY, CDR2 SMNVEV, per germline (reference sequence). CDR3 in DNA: TGTGCCAGCAGTTTTGTAACCCTATCAGGGGCAAGTAATTCACCCCTCCACTTT. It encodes CASSFVTLSGASNSPLHF.

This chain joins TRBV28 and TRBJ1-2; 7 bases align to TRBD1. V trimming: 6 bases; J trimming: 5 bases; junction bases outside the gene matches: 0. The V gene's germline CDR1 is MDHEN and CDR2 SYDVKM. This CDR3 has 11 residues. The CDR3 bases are TGTGCCAGCAGGACAGGGTATGGCTACACCTTC. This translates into CASRTGYGYTF.

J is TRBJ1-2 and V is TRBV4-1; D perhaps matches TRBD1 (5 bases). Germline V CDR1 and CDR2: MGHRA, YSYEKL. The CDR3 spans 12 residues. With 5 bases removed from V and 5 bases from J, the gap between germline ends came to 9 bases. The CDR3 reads CASSGGEYGYTF. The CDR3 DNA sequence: TGCGCCAGCAGCGGGGGGGAGTATGGCTACACCTTC.

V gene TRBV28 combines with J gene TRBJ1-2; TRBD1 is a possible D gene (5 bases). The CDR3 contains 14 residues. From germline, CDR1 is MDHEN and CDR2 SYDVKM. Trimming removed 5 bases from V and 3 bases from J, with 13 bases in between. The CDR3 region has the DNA TGTGCCAGCAGTCAAGCGACAGCCTACTATGGCTACACCTTC. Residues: CASSQATAYYGYTF.

CDR3 amino acids: CASSSLYRRRGSETQYF. In DNA form, the CDR3 reads TGCGCCAGCAGCTCACTCTACCGGAGGCGAGGATCGGAGACCCAGTACTTC. The genes are TRBV23-1 and TRBJ2-5, with D possibly being TRBD2 (5 bases). TRBV23-1 is recorded as an ORF, its role being uncertain. The CDR3 covers 17 residues. Trimming left V 6 bases short and J 5 bases short, with 25 bases between.

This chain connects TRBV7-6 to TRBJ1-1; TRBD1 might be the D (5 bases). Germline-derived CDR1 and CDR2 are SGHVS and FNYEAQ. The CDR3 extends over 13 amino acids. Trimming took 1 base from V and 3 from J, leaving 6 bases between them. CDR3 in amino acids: CASSLGGDTEAFF. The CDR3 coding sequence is TGTGCCAGCAGCTTAGGGGGCGACACTGAAGCTTTCTTT.

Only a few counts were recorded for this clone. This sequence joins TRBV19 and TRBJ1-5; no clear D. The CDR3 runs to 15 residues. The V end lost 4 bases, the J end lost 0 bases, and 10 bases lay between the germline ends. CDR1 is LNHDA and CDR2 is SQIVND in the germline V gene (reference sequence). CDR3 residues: CASSNSPGSNQPQHF. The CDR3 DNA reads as TGTGCCAGTAGTAACTCACCGGGTAGCAATCAGCCCCAGCATTTT.

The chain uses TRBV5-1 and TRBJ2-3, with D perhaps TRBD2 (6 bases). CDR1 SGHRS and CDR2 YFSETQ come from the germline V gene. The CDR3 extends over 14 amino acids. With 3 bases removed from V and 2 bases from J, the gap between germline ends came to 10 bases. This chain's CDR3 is CASSSGLDTDTQYF. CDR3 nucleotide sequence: TGCGCCAGCAGCTCGGGACTTGACACAGATACGCAGTATTTT.

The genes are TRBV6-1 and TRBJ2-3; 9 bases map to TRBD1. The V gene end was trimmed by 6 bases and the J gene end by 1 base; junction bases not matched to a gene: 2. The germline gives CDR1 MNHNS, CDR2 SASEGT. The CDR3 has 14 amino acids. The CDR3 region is CASRQGAGTDTQYF. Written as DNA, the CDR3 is TGTGCCAGCAGACAGGGGGCTGGCACAGATACGCAGTATTTT.

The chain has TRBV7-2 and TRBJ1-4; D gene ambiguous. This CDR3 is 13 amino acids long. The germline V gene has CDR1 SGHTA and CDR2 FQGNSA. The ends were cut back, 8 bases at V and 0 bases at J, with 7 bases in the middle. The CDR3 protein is CASSLSTNEKLFF. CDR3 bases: TGTGCCAGCTCCCTTTCAACTAATGAAAAACTGTTTTTT.

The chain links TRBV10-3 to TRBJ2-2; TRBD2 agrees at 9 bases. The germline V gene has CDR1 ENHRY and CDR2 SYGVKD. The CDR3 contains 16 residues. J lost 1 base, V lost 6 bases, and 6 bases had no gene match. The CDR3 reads CAIRSGGTLNTGELFF. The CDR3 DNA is TGTGCCATCAGGAGCGGGGGGACTCTGAACACCGGGGAGCTGTTTTTT.

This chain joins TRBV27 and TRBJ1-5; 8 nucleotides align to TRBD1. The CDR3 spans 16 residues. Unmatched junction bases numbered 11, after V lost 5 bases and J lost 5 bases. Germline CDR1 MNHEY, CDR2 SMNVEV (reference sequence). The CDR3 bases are TGTGCCAGCAGTCAGAGACAGGGGAATGGCGATCAGCCCCAGCATTTT. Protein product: CASSQRQGNGDQPQHF.

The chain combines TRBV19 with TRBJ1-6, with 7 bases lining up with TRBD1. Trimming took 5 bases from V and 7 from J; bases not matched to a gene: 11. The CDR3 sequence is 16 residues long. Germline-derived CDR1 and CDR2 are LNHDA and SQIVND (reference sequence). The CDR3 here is CASSPYDRVVNSPLHF. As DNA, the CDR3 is TGTGCCAGTAGTCCGTATGACAGGGTAGTCAATTCACCCCTCCACTTT.

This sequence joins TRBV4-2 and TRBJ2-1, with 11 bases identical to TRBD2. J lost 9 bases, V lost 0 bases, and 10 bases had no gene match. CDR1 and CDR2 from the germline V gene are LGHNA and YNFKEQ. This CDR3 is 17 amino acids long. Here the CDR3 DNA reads TGTGCCAGCAGCCAAGATGGCGATAGCGGGGGGGCAGGTGAGCAGTTCTTC. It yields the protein CASSQDGDSGGAGEQFF.

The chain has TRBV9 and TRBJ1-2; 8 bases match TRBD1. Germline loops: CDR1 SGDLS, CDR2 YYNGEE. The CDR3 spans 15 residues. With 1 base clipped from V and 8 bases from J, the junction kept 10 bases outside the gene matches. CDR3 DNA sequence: TGTGCCAGCAGCGTAAAATGGGACAGGCCGGTGGGCTACACCTTC. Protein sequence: CASSVKWDRPVGYTF.

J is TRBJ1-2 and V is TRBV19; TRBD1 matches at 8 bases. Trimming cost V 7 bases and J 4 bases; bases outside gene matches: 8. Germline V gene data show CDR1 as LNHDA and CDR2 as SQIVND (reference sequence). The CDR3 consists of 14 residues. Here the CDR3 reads CASNGQGRVYGYTF. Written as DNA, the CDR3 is TGTGCCAGTAACGGACAGGGACGGGTCTATGGCTACACCTTC.

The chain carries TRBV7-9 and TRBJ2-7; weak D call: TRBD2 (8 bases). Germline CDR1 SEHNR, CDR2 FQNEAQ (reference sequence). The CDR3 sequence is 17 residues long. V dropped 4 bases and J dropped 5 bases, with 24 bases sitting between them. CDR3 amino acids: CASSWSVGRDSRNEQYF. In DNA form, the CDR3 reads TGTGCCAGCAGCTGGTCTGTCGGGAGGGACAGCCGTAACGAGCAGTACTTC.

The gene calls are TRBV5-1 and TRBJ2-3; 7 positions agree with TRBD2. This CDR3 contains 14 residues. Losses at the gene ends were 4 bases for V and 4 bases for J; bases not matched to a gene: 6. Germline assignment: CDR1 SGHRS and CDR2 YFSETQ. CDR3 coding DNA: TGCGCCAGCAGCGAGCGGGGCCAGGCAGATACGCAGTATTTT. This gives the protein CASSERGQADTQYF.

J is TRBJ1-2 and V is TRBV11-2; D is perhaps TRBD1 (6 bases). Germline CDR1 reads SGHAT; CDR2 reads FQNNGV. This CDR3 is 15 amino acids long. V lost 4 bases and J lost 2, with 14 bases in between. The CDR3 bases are TGTGCCAGCAGCTCCTTACAGGGACCAAACTATGGCTACACCTTC. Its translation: CASSSLQGPNYGYTF.

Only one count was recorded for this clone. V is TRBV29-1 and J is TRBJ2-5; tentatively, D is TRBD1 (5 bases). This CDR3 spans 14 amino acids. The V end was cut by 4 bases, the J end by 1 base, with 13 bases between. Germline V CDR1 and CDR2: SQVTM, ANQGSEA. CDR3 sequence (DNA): TGCAGCGTTGCAGACAGTTTACGCCAAGAGACCCAGTACTTC. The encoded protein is CSVADSLRQETQYF.